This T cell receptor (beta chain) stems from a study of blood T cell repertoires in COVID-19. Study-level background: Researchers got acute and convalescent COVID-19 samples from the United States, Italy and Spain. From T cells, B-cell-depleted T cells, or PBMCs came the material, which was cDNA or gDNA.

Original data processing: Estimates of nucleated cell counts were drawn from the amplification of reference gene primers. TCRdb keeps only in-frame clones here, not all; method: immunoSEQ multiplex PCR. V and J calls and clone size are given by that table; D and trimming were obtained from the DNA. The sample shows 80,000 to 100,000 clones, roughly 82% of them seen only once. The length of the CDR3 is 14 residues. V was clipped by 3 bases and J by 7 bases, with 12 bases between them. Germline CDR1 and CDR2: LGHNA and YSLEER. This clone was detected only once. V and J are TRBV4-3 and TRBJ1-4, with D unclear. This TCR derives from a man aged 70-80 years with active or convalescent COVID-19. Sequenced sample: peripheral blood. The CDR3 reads CASSHSVLSEKLFF. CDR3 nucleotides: TGCGCCAGCAGCCATAGCGTTCTGAGTGAAAAACTGTTTTTT.